This T cell receptor (beta chain) was profiled in a study of blood T cell repertoires in COVID-19. The overall study: Sources were T cells, B-cell-depleted T cells, or PBMCs; the material itself was cDNA or gDNA.

This table comes from immunoSEQ multiplex PCR, and its TCRdb copy is limited to in-frame clones, with some not included. This table has about 120,000 clones, approximately 86% appearing once. It was during active infection that Seattle patients were enrolled and then longitudinally followed. The CDR3 consists of 14 residues. Trimming left V 4 bases short and J 1 base short, with 10 bases between. The specimen was peripheral blood. This chain uses TRBV23-1 with TRBJ1-1; no firm D call. TRBV23-1 is known as an ORF, though its function is uncertain. The TCR sequence derives from a woman in her seventies with COVID-19, enrolled during active disease. CDR3 loop: CASSRSGGNTEAFF. The DNA for the CDR3 is TGCGCCAGCAGTCGTTCGGGAGGGAACACTGAAGCTTTCTTT.